The rows below give T cell receptor beta chains drawn from one sample of a study of identical twins. TCRdb passed the 5' RACE reads through MiXCR, listing each CDR3 protein once. The table lists some 97,000 distinct CDR3 sequences, 5.9% of them singletons. The specimen sequenced was memory T cells sorted from blood. The receptor set was obtained from a woman aged 45-65 years in good health. Each CDR3 is given with its conserved first and last residue. The order of the fields is CDR3 protein, CDR3 DNA, D gene, CDR3 length, clone size, J gene, V gene. A D gene is named only where the DNA matches it firmly. Clone size is not always given. Where it is, it says once, few, many or a class for expanded clones.

CASSPPGLGAYNEQFF | TGTGCCAGCTCACCCCCGGGACTTGGGGCCTACAATGAGCAGTTCTTC | - | 16 | many | TRBJ2-1 | TRBV18
CASSLAGTTKETQYF | TGTGCTAGCAGCTTAGCGGGGACAACGAAAGAGACCCAGTACTTC | TRBD2 | 15 | many | TRBJ2-5 | TRBV7-7
CASTLEGGADTQYF | TGCGCCAGCACCCTCGAGGGGGGGGCAGATACGCAGTATTTT | - | 14 | - | TRBJ2-3 | TRBV5-1
CASSPPPGIGTDTQYF | TGTGCCAGCAGCCCCCCGCCCGGGATTGGTACAGATACGCAGTATTTT | - | 16 | many | TRBJ2-3 | TRBV7-8
CASIRGEDNEQFF | TGTGCCAGCATTCGGGGAGAAGACAATGAGCAGTTCTTC | - | 13 | - | TRBJ2-1 | TRBV2
CASRSEIRGLGGELFF | TGTGCCAGCAGATCAGAAATTAGGGGGCTTGGCGGGGAGCTGTTTTTT | TRBD1 | 16 | few | TRBJ2-2 | TRBV6-1
CASSYSGLAWETQYF | TGTGCCAGCAGTTACTCGGGACTAGCGTGGGAGACCCAGTACTTC | TRBD2 | 15 | many | TRBJ2-5 | TRBV6-2/TRBV6-3
CASSLEGGWQYF | TGTGCCAGCAGCTTGGAAGGGGGTTGGCAGTACTTC | - | 12 | - | TRBJ2-7 | TRBV5-8
CASSQAPPGGKTYEQYF | TGTGCCAGCAGCCAAGCGCCCCCCGGGGGAAAAACCTACGAGCAGTACTTC | - | 17 | many | TRBJ2-7 | TRBV3-1
CASSMGTSGRLGTQYF | TGTGCCAGTAGTATGGGGACTAGCGGGAGATTGGGTACGCAGTATTTT | TRBD2 | 16 | many | TRBJ2-3 | TRBV19
CASRTGFVPGAFF | TGTGCCAGCAGGACTGGGTTTGTACCCGGGGCTTTCTTT | - | 13 | many | TRBJ1-1 | TRBV12-3/TRBV12-4
CASSLTGPANTGELFF | TGCGCCAGCAGCTTGACAGGGCCGGCGAACACCGGGGAGCTGTTTTTT | - | 16 | few | TRBJ2-2 | TRBV5-1
CASSFPGNTIYF | TGTGCCAGCAGCTTTCCTGGAAACACCATATATTTT | - | 12 | many | TRBJ1-3 | TRBV5-8
CASSIEGDRDDQPQHF | TGTGCCAGTAGTATAGAAGGGGACAGGGACGATCAGCCCCAGCATTTT | TRBD1 | 16 | few | TRBJ1-5 | TRBV19
CASSTGGSYEQYF | TGTGCCAGCAGCACAGGGGGCTCCTACGAGCAGTACTTC | TRBD1 | 13 | many | TRBJ2-7 | TRBV3-1